The rows below give T cell receptor beta chains drawn from one sample of a study of PD-L1 blockade in urothelial cancer. The protocol was immunoSEQ multiplex PCR, while the TCRdb copy is restricted to in-frame clones and leaves out a portion. The sample holds over 20,000 clones, roughly 90% seen once. The sequencing here drew on PBMCs, taken around atezolizumab (anti-PD-L1) treatment. The source of these receptors is a man between 60 and 70 years old with urothelial cancer. Both conserved end residues are part of each CDR3. A row's size may be missing; if present it is once, few, many or a size class.

j_gene	v_gene	abundance	CDR3aa
TRBJ2-7	TRBV19	-	CASTMSGVGEQYF
TRBJ2-4	TRBV9	-	CASSPDQGGGLKIAKNIQYF
TRBJ2-3	TRBV7-8	-	CASSRGGTDTQYF
TRBJ1-5	TRBV30	once	CAWSRDSNNQPQHF
TRBJ1-1	TRBV7-8	-	CASSLAPMNTEAFF
TRBJ2-3	TRBV5-6	once	CASSLAGLRVSTDTQYF
TRBJ1-2	TRBV10-3	-	CAINPFRDSNYGYTF
TRBJ2-5	TRBV30	-	CAWSSGTRREQETQYF
TRBJ1-2	TRBV6-5	-	CASSYGGRDTF
TRBJ2-5	TRBV9	-	CASRGGASGREETQYF
TRBJ2-5	TRBV27	-	CASSFLGATGGQETQYF
TRBJ2-7	TRBV7-3	-	CASSPRGGTGEEQYF
TRBJ2-1	TRBV7-3	-	CASSLVSSGRNSYNEQFF
TRBJ2-1	TRBV5-1	-	CASSYLGGGSYNEQFF
TRBJ2-7	TRBV12-5	-	CASGLAGGLGREQYF
TRBJ2-1	TRBV9	-	CASSALTGNEQFF
TRBJ2-5	TRBV27	-	CATGTLVTQYF
TRBJ1-3	TRBV6-5	-	CASSTGQSSGNTIYF
TRBJ1-2	TRBV6-1	-	CASRGLSNYGYTF
TRBJ1-5	TRBV6-5	-	CASSYRGQQPQHF
TRBJ2-7	TRBV2	-	CASSPGHYEQYF
TRBJ1-1	TRBV13	-	CASSSEGPGGPTEAFF
TRBJ1-3	TRBV10-3	-	CAISPPDRGSGNTIYF
TRBJ1-6	TRBV5-5	once	CASSFREQYNSPLHF
TRBJ2-2	TRBV5-1	-	CASSLYRGSSGELFF
TRBJ2-3	TRBV27	-	CASSPMSAGEVSTDTQYF
TRBJ2-7	TRBV6-5	-	CASRLPGRYEQYF
TRBJ2-7	TRBV10-2	-	CASSDPSGSTGFYEQYF
TRBJ2-7	TRBV21-1	-	CASSKVCWHEQYF
TRBJ1-5	TRBV28	once	CASLMGGHSNQPQHF
TRBJ1-1	TRBV18	-	CASSPRGNLMNTEAFF
TRBJ2-5	TRBV29-1	-	CSVELGARTQYF
TRBJ1-1	TRBV30	-	CAWIQGVTEAFF
TRBJ1-1	TRBV5-1	-	CASSLSPGDTEAFF
TRBJ1-1	TRBV10-3	few	CAIRDRTTEAFF
TRBJ1-4	TRBV9	-	CASSPRAPGGRGGEKLFF
TRBJ2-5	TRBV5-1	once	CASSPGLGWETQYF
TRBJ1-1	TRBV7-9	-	CATMSLYTEAFF
TRBJ2-3	TRBV7-2	-	CASSPRGGTQYF
TRBJ1-2	TRBV4-2	-	CASSQDLGQHYGYTF
TRBJ1-6	TRBV15	-	CATTPGGLNNSPLHF
TRBJ2-3	TRBV6-4	-	CASSRYRDSRQYF
TRBJ2-7	TRBV11-2	-	CASSLAGTGRPEQYF
TRBJ1-6	TRBV28	-	CAIGTPGAGPLHF
TRBJ2-1	TRBV5-5	-	CASSRWVARGLNNEQFF
TRBJ2-1	TRBV5-1	-	CASSLGSVQRGGWSYNEQFF
TRBJ2-7	TRBV7-8	once	CASSLETDPTYEQYF
TRBJ2-5	TRBV10-3	-	CAISESNQLQETQYF
TRBJ1-1	TRBV6-6	few	CASNPGQGGFMAEAFF
TRBJ2-5	TRBV7-6	-	CASSLRGYQETQYF
TRBJ2-7	TRBV6-1	-	CASSRTGGTYEQYF
TRBJ2-7	TRBV5-1	-	CASSARGQGDEQYF
TRBJ2-3	TRBV5-1	-	CASSIGGDTQYF